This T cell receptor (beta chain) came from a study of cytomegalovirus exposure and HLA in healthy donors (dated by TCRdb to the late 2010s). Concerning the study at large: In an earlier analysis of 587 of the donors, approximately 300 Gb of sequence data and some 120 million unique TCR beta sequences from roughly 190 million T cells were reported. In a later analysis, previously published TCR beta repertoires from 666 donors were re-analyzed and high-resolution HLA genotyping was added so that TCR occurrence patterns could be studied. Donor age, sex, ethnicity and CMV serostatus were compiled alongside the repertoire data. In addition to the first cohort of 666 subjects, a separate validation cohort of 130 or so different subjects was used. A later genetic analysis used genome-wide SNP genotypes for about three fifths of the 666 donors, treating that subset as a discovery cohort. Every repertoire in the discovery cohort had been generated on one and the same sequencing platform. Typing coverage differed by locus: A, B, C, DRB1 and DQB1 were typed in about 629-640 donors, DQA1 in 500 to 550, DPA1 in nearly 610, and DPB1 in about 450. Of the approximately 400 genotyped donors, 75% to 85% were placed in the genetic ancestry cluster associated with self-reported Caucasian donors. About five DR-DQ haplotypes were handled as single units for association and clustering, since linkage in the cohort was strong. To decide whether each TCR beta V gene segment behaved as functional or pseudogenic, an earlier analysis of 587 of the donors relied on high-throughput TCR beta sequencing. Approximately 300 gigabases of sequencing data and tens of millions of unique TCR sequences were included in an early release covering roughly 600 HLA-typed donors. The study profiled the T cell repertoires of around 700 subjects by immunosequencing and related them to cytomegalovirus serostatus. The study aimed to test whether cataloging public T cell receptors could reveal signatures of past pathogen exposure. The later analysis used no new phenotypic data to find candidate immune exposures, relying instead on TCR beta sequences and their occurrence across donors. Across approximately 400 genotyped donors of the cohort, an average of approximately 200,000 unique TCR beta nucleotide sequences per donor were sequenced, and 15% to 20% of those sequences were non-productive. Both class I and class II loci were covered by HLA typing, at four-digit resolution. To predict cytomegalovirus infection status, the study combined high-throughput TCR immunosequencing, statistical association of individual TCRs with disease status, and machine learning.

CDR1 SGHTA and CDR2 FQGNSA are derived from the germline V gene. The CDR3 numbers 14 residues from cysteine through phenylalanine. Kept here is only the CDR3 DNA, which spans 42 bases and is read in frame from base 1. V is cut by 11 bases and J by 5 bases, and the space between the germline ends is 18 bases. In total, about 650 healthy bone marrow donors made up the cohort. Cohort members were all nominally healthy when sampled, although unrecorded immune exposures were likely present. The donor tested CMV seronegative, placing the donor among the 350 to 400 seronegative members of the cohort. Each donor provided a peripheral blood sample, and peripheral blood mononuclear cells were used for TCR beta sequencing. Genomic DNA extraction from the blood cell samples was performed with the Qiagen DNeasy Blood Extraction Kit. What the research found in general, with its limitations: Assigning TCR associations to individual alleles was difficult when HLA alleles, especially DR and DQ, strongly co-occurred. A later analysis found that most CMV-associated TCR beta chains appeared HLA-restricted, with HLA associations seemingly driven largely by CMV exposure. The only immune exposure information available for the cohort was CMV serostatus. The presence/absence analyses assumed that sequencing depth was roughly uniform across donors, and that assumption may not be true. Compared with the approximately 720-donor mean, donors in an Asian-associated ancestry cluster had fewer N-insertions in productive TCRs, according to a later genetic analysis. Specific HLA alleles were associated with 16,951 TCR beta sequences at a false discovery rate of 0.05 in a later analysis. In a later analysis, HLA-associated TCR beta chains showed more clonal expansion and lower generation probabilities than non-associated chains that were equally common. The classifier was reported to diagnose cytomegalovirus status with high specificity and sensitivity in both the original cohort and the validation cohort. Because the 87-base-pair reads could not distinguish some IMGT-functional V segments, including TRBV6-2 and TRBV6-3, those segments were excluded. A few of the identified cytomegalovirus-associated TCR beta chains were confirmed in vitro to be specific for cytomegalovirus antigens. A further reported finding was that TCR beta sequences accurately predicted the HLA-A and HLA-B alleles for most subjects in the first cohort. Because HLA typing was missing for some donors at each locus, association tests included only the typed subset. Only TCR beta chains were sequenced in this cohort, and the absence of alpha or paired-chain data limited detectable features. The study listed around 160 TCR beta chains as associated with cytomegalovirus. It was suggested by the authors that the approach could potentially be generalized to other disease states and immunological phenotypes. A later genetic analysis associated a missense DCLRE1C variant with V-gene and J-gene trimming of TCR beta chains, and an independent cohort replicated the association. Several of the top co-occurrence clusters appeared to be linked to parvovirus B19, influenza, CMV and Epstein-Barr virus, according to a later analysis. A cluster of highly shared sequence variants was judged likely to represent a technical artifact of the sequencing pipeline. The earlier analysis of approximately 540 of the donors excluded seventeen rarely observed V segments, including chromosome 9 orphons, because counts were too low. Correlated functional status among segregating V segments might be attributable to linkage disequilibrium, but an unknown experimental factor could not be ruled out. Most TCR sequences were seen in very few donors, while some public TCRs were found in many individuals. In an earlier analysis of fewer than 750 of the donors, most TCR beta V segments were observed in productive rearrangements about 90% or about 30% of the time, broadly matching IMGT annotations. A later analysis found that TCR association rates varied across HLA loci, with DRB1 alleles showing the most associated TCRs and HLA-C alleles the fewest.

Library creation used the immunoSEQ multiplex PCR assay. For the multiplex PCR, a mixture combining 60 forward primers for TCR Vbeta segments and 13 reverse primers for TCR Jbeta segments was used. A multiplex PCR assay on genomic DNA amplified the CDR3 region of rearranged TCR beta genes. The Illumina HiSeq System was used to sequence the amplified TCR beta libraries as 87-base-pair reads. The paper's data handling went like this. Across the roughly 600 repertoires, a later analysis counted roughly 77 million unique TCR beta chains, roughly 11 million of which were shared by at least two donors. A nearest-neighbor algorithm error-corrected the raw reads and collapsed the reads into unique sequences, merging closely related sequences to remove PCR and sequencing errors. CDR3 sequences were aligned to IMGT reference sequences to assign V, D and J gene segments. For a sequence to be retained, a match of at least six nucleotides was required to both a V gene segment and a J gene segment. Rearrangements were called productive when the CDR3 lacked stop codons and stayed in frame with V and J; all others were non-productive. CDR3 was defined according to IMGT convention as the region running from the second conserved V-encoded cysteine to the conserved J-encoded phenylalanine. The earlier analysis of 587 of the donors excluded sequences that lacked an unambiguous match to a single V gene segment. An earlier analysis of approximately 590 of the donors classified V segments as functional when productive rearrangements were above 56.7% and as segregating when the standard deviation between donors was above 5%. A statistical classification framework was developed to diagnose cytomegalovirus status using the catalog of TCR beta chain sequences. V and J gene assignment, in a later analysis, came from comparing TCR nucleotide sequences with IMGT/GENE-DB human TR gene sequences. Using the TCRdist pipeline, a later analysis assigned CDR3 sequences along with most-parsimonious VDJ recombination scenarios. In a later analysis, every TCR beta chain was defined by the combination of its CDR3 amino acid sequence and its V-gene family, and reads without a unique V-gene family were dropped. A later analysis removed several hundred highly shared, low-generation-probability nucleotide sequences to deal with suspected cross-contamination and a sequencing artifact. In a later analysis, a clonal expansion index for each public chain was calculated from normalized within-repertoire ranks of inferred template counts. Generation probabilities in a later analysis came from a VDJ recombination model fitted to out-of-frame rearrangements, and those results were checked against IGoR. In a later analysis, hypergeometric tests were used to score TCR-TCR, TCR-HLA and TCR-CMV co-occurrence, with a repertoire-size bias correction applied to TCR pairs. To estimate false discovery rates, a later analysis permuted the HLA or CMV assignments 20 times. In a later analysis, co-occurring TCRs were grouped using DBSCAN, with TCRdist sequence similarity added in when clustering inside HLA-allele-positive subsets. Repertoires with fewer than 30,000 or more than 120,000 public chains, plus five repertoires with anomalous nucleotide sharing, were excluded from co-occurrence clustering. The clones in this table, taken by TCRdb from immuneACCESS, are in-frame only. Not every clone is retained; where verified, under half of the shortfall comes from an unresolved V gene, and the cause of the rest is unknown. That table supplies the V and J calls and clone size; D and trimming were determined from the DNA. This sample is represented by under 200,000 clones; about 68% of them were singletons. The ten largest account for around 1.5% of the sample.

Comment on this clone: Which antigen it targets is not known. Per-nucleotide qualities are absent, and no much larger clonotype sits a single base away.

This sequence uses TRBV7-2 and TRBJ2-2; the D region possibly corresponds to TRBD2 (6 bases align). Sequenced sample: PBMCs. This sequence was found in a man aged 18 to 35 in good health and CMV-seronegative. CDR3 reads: CAGRDSVSTGELFF. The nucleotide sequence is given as TGTGCCGGCCGGGACTCGGTTAGTACCGGGGAGCTGTTTTTT.